The 10 T cell receptor beta chains reported below all come from one sample, sequenced in a study of blood T cells in healthy people across ages. Alongside a J-beta primer mix, a sample-barcoded 5' primer served in a second PCR lasting about 7 to 12 cycles. TCRdb reprocessed the 5' RACE reads with MiXCR, giving one entry per CDR3 protein. Among over 500,000 distinct CDR3 sequences listed, about 27% were seen once. This same sample was also part of a study on T cells of mothers and their children.

The sequenced material came from blood. The source of these receptors is a boy aged 2 to 9 in good health.

This chain connects TRBV5-1 to TRBJ2-3, with TRBD2 identical over 10 bases. V trimming: 0 bases; J trimming: 2 bases; junction bases outside the gene matches: 3. Germline values: CDR1 SGHRS, CDR2 YFSETQ. This CDR3 comprises 16 residues. Here the CDR3 reads CASSLASGSITDTQYF. CDR3 DNA: TGCGCCAGCAGCTTGGCTAGCGGGAGCATCACAGATACGCAGTATTTT.

This clonotype has a handful of counts. This rearrangement joins TRBV4-1 to TRBJ2-7; 9 nucleotides align to TRBD2. The germline gives CDR1 MGHRA, CDR2 YSYEKL. With 8 bases clipped from V and 3 bases from J, the junction kept 11 bases outside the gene matches. This CDR3 region has 15 residues. Here the CDR3 reads CASAEETSGYYEQYF. The CDR3 nucleotides read TGCGCCAGCGCTGAGGAGACTAGCGGTTACTACGAGCAGTACTTC.

This clonotype was seen only a few times. This chain connects TRBV30 to TRBJ1-3; TRBD1 might be the D (5 bases). Germline CDR1 and CDR2: GTSNPN and SVGIG (reference sequence). The CDR3 spans 17 residues. The germline V and J ends were trimmed by 3 bases and 7 bases, with 25 bases remaining between them. CDR3 residues: CAWSEKDPGTYLNTIYF. The CDR3 DNA reads as TGTGCCTGGAGCGAAAAGGACCCGGGGACCTATTTGAACACCATATATTTT.

This chain links TRBV11-2 with TRBJ2-3; weak D call: TRBD2 (5 bases). CDR1 and CDR2 (germline): SGHAT, FQNNGV. The CDR3 sequence is 19 residues long. V lost 1 base and J 1 base, leaving 21 bases between the germline ends. CDR3 in DNA: TGTGCCAGCAGCTTAGTTCTCACCCCCACTAGGACGGGCACAGATACGCAGTATTTT. Residues: CASSLVLTPTRTGTDTQYF.

V and J are TRBV9 and TRBJ2-5; weak D call: TRBD2 (6 bases). The CDR3 loop spans 16 amino acids. Trimming shortened V by 3 bases and J by 2 bases, and 17 bases separated the two germline ends. Germline V gives CDR1 SGDLS, CDR2 YYNGEE. The CDR3 protein is CASSGGDSTLQETQYF. The CDR3, as DNA: TGTGCCAGCAGCGGAGGGGACTCGACCCTACAAGAGACCCAGTACTTC.

A few counts support this clonotype. This chain connects TRBV5-1 to TRBJ2-5; D not resolved. Trimming took off 4 bases at V and 7 bases at J, with 17 bases between the two ends. This CDR3 spans 14 amino acids. Germline loops: CDR1 SGHRS, CDR2 YFSETQ. The CDR3 nucleotides are TGCGCCAGCAGCACCCGGGTGCCCCCTTCGACCCAGTACTTC. Translation gives CASSTRVPPSTQYF.

This clonotype appeared a few times. The chain has TRBV18 and TRBJ2-1; no clear D gene. The CDR3 sequence is 14 residues long. CDR1 is KGHSH and CDR2 is LQKENI in the germline V gene. Trimming removed 2 bases at V and 0 bases at J, with 5 bases between. CDR3 sequence: CASSPDLSYNEQFF. As DNA, the CDR3 is TGTGCCAGCTCACCAGATCTCTCCTACAATGAGCAGTTCTTC.

The chain combines TRBV28 with TRBJ1-3; D perhaps matches TRBD1 (6 bases). The germline gives CDR1 MDHEN, CDR2 SYDVKM. The CDR3 is 15 amino acids. Trimming took 3 bases from V and 4 from J, leaving 13 bases between them. As DNA, the CDR3 is TGTGCCAGCAGTTTGAGCGGGGGGCCCGGAAACACCATATATTTT. Residues: CASSLSGGPGNTIYF.

The gene calls are TRBV29-1 and TRBJ2-1, with 14 bases fitting TRBD2. V trimming: 4 bases; J trimming: 8 bases; junction bases outside the gene matches: 4. This CDR3 has 14 residues. The germline gives CDR1 SQVTM, CDR2 ANQGSEA. CDR3 sequence (DNA): TGCAGCGTTGGGACTAGCGGGAGGACGGATGAGCAGTTCTTC. Residues: CSVGTSGRTDEQFF.

The V call is TRBV5-5, the J call TRBJ2-7; 7 positions match TRBD1. The CDR3 loop spans 15 amino acids. In germline, CDR1 is SGHKS, CDR2 YYEKEE (reference sequence). The trim removed 0 bases at V and 5 bases at J, leaving 8 bases unmatched. CDR3 sequence: CASSLAPDRRDEQYF. CDR3 nucleotides: TGTGCCAGCAGCTTGGCCCCGGACAGGCGAGACGAGCAGTACTTC. The full variable domain, rest sourced from reference TRBV5-5 and TRBJ2-7, is DAGVTQSPTHLIKTRGQQVTLRCSPISGHKSVSWYQQVLGQGPQFIFQYYEKEERGRGNFPDRFSARQFPNYSSELNVNALLLGDSALYLCASSLAPDRRDEQYFGPGTRLTVT.